The 2 T cell receptor beta chains given below trace back to one sample, sequenced in a study of blood T cell repertoires in COVID-19. Assay: immunoSEQ multiplex PCR; the TCRdb copy retains only in-frame clones and omits some. The sample yields about 300,000 clones, around 86% seen once. The sample was PBMCs or T cells enriched from blood (not recorded which). The receptors derive from a woman aged 18-29 years who had recovered from COVID-19.

The count of this clone is one. The rearrangement links TRBV24-1 to TRBJ1-5, with 10 bases aligning to TRBD1. Germline CDR1 reads KGHDR; CDR2 reads SFDVKD. The CDR3 has 15 residues. The V and J ends lost 5 bases and 5 bases, in that order; junction bases with no gene match: 5. The chain's CDR3 is CATSGGQGRYQPQHF. The CDR3 DNA is TGTGCCACCAGTGGGGGACAGGGGCGTTATCAGCCCCAGCATTTT.

The genes are TRBV30 and TRBJ2-5; no firm D call. The V end was cut by 4 bases, the J end by 2 bases, with 8 bases between. Germline lookup yields CDR1 GTSNPN and CDR2 SVGIG (reference sequence). The CDR3 runs to 12 residues. The DNA for the CDR3 is TGTGCCTGGAATCTTCAGCAAGAGACCCAGTACTTC. Translated, it gives CAWNLQQETQYF. The full variable domain, with the rest looked up from reference TRBV30 and TRBJ2-5, is SQTIHQWPATLVQPVGSPLSLECTVEGTSNPNLYWYRQAAGRGLQLLFYSVGIGQISSEVPQNLSASRPQDRQFILSSKKLLLSDSGFYLCAWNLQQETQYFGPGTRLLVL.